These 2 T cell receptor beta chains were all obtained from the same sample, sequenced in a study of patients and donors after allogeneic stem cell transplantation. Via MiXCR, TCRdb re-called the RT-PCR reads, giving one row per CDR3 protein. The repertoire holds roughly 250,000 distinct CDR3 sequences, with around an eighth as singletons. Sequenced material: blood, either unsorted or a sorted T cell fraction (not recorded which). The receptors stem from a human donor who was either an allogeneic HSCT recipient or a stem cell or donor lymphocyte infusion donor (not recorded which). It is not recorded whose cells these are; they may come from a transplant donor.

The V and J genes are TRBV4-3 and TRBJ1-1; TRBD1 might be the D (6 bases). The CDR3 sequence is 17 residues long. Germline CDR1 and CDR2: LGHNA and YSLEER. V lost 3 bases and J lost 6, with 23 bases in between. The CDR3 DNA is TGCGCCAGCAGCCATGATCATCGGGGGCACAAACCGCCTGAAGCTTTCTTT. It encodes CASSHDHRGHKPPEAFF.

The table lists this clonotype with many counts. The chain carries TRBV20-1 and TRBJ1-2; 9 bases fit TRBD1. Germline V gene lookup returns CDR1 DFQATT and CDR2 SNEGSKA (reference sequence). This CDR3 region has 13 residues. Unmatched junction bases numbered 9, after V lost 6 bases and J lost 7 bases. The DNA of the CDR3 is TGCAGTGCCCCACCGGGACAGGGATTTGGCTACACCTTC. It specifies CSAPPGQGFGYTF.